This T cell receptor (beta chain) was sequenced in a study of Graves' ophthalmopathy and Graves' hyperthyroidism. Notes on the study in general: Sensitivity reached 85% to 90% and specificity roughly 81% for a 13-signature model separating ophthalmopathy from stable hyperthyroidism.

Amplification of the TCR beta CDR3 regions used RNA transcripts (as template). HTBI primers were employed in first-round RT-PCR, then a second-round multiplex PCR followed. In TCRdb, the multiplex PCR reads were re-called with MiXCR into one record per CDR3 protein. This table has about 210,000 distinct CDR3 sequences, under 30% appearing once. Comment on this clonotype: The antigen is undetermined.

Trimming took 10 bases from V and 5 from J; bases not matched to a gene: 11. The CDR3 runs 16 residues. The sequence was collected from a middle-aged man with Graves' ophthalmopathy. The gene calls are TRBV12-3 or TRBV12-4 and TRBJ2-2; 12 nucleotides line up with TRBD2. The sequenced sample consisted of peripheral blood. The CDR3 reads CATRGLAGHGTGELFF. As DNA, the CDR3 is TGTGCCACCCGTGGACTAGCGGGACACGGGACCGGGGAGCTGTTTTTT.